This TCR beta chain stems from a study of blood T cell repertoires in COVID-19. At the level of the study: Donors in the United States, Italy and Spain gave samples during acute or convalescent COVID-19. Sources were T cells, B-cell-depleted T cells, or PBMCs; the material itself was cDNA or gDNA.

CDR1 and CDR2 (germline): DFQATT, SNEGSKA (reference sequence). The CDR3 is made up of 11 amino acids. Between the trimmed V and J ends, which lost 0 bases and 8 bases, there was a span of 4 bases. Original methodology: How many nucleated cells were present was estimated from reference gene primer amplification. Using immunoSEQ multiplex PCR, the repertoire was profiled, and TCRdb retains in-frame clones only, with some absent. That table gives V, J and clone size, and the DNA gave D and trimming. The sample carries over 30,000 clones, 75% recorded once. This clone came up a few times. The V call is TRBV20-1, the J call TRBJ2-2; D unresolved. This sequence originates from a man at least 80 years old with active or convalescent COVID-19. Sequences were obtained from peripheral blood. The CDR3 sequence: CSARESGELFF. The CDR3 DNA reads as TGCAGTGCTAGAGAATCGGGGGAGCTGTTTTTT.